Included here is one T cell receptor beta chain sequence, with context. Germline assignment: CDR1 SGHVS and CDR2 FQNEAQ. This CDR3 has 14 residues. Trimming at V came to 3 bases and at J to 5 bases, leaving 5 bases not matched to a gene. Repertoires were generated with immunoSEQ multiplex PCR, while TCRdb's copy carries only in-frame clones and drops some. The table includes 35,000 to 50,000 clones, around 89% detected once. The data belong to a study of memory CD8 T cells in hepatitis C reinfection. Time point of the sample: peak reinfection, 3 to 8 weeks after reinfection detection. The sorted cells went straight to TCR sequencing with no prior in vitro expansion.

The rearrangement links TRBV7-8 to TRBJ2-5; 8 bases are a match to TRBD1. Sequencing input: naive CD8+ T cells sorted from blood. The clonotype originates from a man between 18 and 35 years old with hepatitis C virus infection. The CDR3 reads CASSFPGQEETQYF. In DNA form, the CDR3 reads TGTGCCAGCAGCTTCCCGGGACAGGAGGAGACCCAGTACTTC.